These 27 T cell receptor beta chains came from one sample sequenced in a study of blood T cell repertoires in COVID-19. Sequenced by immunoSEQ multiplex PCR; TCRdb stores in-frame clones only, minus some. The table has some 95,000 clones, around 90% seen once. The specimen was peripheral blood. These receptors all stem from a man in his sixties or seventies with acute or convalescent COVID-19.

The table lists this clone with a count of one. This chain connects TRBV28 to TRBJ1-1; D is uncertain. CDR3 length equals 13 residues. The germline gives CDR1 MDHEN, CDR2 SYDVKM. Between the trimmed V and J ends, which lost 8 bases and 6 bases, there was a span of 16 bases. The CDR3 spells CASARPVSAEAFF. CDR3 sequence (DNA): TGTGCCAGCGCCCGTCCCGTCTCGGCTGAAGCTTTCTTT.

The chain employs TRBV5-4 and TRBJ2-1; 8 bases fit TRBD1. J was trimmed by 8 bases and V by 4 bases; bases with no gene match: 8. The germline V gene has CDR1 SGHNT and CDR2 YYREEE (reference sequence). This CDR3 comprises 14 residues. CDR3 amino acids: CASSAGQGRDEQFF. The CDR3 DNA reads TGTGCCAGCAGCGCAGGACAGGGTAGGGATGAGCAGTTCTTC.

This chain links TRBV24-1 with TRBJ2-3; unclear D gene. This CDR3 spans 11 amino acids. Germline CDR1 is KGHDR and CDR2 is SFDVKD. With 9 bases removed from V and 1 base from J, the gap between germline ends came to 4 bases. The CDR3 sequence: CATRGTDTQYF. CDR3 nucleotide sequence: TGTGCCACCCGGGGCACAGATACGCAGTATTTT.

The CDR3 DNA follows: TGCGCCAGCAGCTTAGAGACTAGCGGGGGGGGCCGAGAGACCCAGTACTTC. Protein sequence: CASSLETSGGGRETQYF. This chain uses TRBV5-1 with TRBJ2-5; 14 nucleotides align to TRBD2. The ends lost 2 bases at V and 4 bases at J; junction bases unmatched: 7. This CDR3 contains 17 residues. CDR1 is SGHRS, CDR2 YFSETQ, per germline.

The CDR3 nucleotides are TGCGCCAGCAGCCCAGAACAGGGATCTTCACCCCTCCACTTT. Amino acids: CASSPEQGSSPLHF. The rearrangement uses TRBV5-1 and TRBJ1-6, with D perhaps matching TRBD1 (6 bases). CDR1 is SGHRS, CDR2 YFSETQ, per germline. Between the trimmed V and J ends, which lost 4 bases and 9 bases, there was a span of 14 bases. This CDR3 is 14 amino acids long.

This chain joins TRBV2 and TRBJ1-5; D unresolved. The CDR3 contains 14 residues. V was cut by 8 bases and J by 6 bases, with 17 bases left in between. The germline V gene encodes CDR1 SNHLY and CDR2 FYNNEI. The CDR3 nucleotides read TGTGCCAGCGGTTCGGCTCCGGGTAGTCAGCCCCAGCATTTT. As protein: CASGSAPGSQPQHF. Combining the CDR3 with reference TRBV2 and TRBJ1-5 gives the whole variable domain EPEVTQTPSHQVTQMGQEVILRCVPISNHLYFYWYRQILGQKVEFLVSFYNNEISEKSEIFDDQFSVERPDGSNFTLKIRSTKLEDSAMYFCASGSAPGSQPQHFGDGTRLSIL.

The rearrangement joins TRBV30 to TRBJ2-7; the D gene is possibly TRBD2 (5 bases). The V and J ends lost 5 bases and 5 bases respectively, with 22 bases between them. Germline V lookup: CDR1 GTSNPN, CDR2 SVGIG (reference sequence). This CDR3 is 15 amino acids long. For the CDR3, the DNA is TGTGCCTGGGCCTACACCGCCCAGGCCGGGAACGAGCAGTACTTC. Its translation is CAWAYTAQAGNEQYF.

The gene calls are TRBV20-1 and TRBJ1-1; D unclear. This CDR3 is 11 amino acids long. Germline V gene lookup returns CDR1 DFQATT and CDR2 SNEGSKA (reference sequence). V dropped 6 bases and J dropped 0 bases, with 5 bases sitting between them. CDR3 loop: CSAEVNTEAFF. CDR3 coding DNA: TGCAGTGCCGAGGTGAACACTGAAGCTTTCTTT.

The chain is built from TRBV28 and TRBJ1-2; the D gene is possibly TRBD1 (5 bases). The germline V gene has CDR1 MDHEN and CDR2 SYDVKM. CDR3 length equals 13 residues. V lost 2 bases and J lost 4, with 8 bases in between. CDR3 region: CASSLGHRYGYTF. Here the CDR3 DNA reads TGTGCCAGCAGTTTAGGACACCGCTATGGCTACACCTTC.

The gene calls are TRBV7-9 and TRBJ1-6; TRBD1 is a possible D gene (5 bases). Trimming cost V 5 bases and J 6 bases, with 14 bases left between them. Germline CDR1 SEHNR, CDR2 FQNEAQ (reference sequence). This CDR3 contains 15 residues. The CDR3 bases are TGTGCCAGCAGCACCCCCGGGACTTCTAATTCACCCCTCCACTTT. Translation: CASSTPGTSNSPLHF.

The chain links TRBV5-4 to TRBJ1-2; no reliable D call. Germline assignment: CDR1 SGHNT and CDR2 YYREEE (reference sequence). Trimming cost V 0 bases and J 2 bases, with 5 bases left between them. The CDR3 is made up of 13 amino acids. The CDR3 DNA sequence: TGTGCCAGCAGCTTGGAACAGAACTATGGCTACACCTTC. Its translation is CASSLEQNYGYTF.

This sequence joins TRBV28 and TRBJ2-4; 8 bases align to TRBD2. The CDR3 contains 14 residues. The V segment lost 2 bases and the J segment 9 bases; nucleotides outside the gene matches: 6. Germline V gene lookup returns CDR1 MDHEN and CDR2 SYDVKM. Here the CDR3 reads CASSLEQAGGIQYF. The CDR3, as DNA: TGTGCCAGCAGTTTAGAACAGGCGGGGGGCATTCAGTACTTC.

This clone was counted between two and nine times. The chain is built from TRBV21-1 and TRBJ1-5. TRBV21-1 is shown as a pseudogene. The CDR3 loop spans 16 amino acids. The CDR3 region has the DNA TGTGCCAGCAGCAAAGCACCCCGGGTGAGCAATCAGCCCCAGCATTTT. Its protein is CASSKAPRVSNQPQHF.

The rearrangement joins TRBV25-1 to TRBJ2-7, with TRBD1 matching over 11 bases. Looked up from germline, CDR1 is MGHDK and CDR2 is SYGVNS. V trimming: 10 bases; J trimming: 1 base; junction bases outside the gene matches: 9. The CDR3 sequence is 15 residues long. CDR3 in DNA: TGTGCCACACGCTCCGGGACAGGGGGTTCCTACGAGCAGTACGTC. This gives the protein CATRSGTGGSYEQYV.

The genes are TRBV5-6 and TRBJ2-7; 11 bases match TRBD1. The V segment lost 4 bases and the J segment 5 bases; nucleotides outside the gene matches: 5. This CDR3 has 14 residues. Germline lookup yields CDR1 SGHDT and CDR2 YYEEEE. In DNA form, the CDR3 reads TGTGCCAGCAGCCCACTGGGACAGGGGGACGAGCAGTACGTC. Its protein is CASSPLGQGDEQYV.

V is TRBV28 and J is TRBJ1-4; TRBD1 matches at 7 bases. The CDR3 has 18 residues. Trimming cost V 1 base and J 2 bases; bases outside gene matches: 10. Per the germline V gene, CDR1 is MDHEN and CDR2 is SYDVKM. CDR3 DNA sequence: TGTGCCAGCAGTTTATACACAGGAGGGGGCACGACTAATGAAAAACTGTTTTTT. This translates into CASSLYTGGGTTNEKLFF.

J is TRBJ2-7 and V is TRBV7-9; TRBD1 is a possible D gene (6 bases). The germline V gene encodes CDR1 SEHNR and CDR2 FQNEAQ (reference sequence). The CDR3 consists of 14 residues. Trimming took 4 bases from V and 2 from J, leaving 12 bases between them. Here the CDR3 reads CASSSRQAAYEQYF. DNA of the CDR3: TGTGCCAGCAGCTCCCGACAGGCAGCCTACGAGCAGTACTTC.

The chain has TRBV30 and TRBJ1-1; possible D gene TRBD1, 6 bases. Trimming removed 1 base from V and 1 base from J, with 13 bases in between. The CDR3 loop spans 15 amino acids. Germline lookup yields CDR1 GTSNPN and CDR2 SVGIG (reference sequence). The CDR3 bases are TGTGCCTGGAGTGGGAAGGGAGGGGGGAACACTGAAGCTTTCTTT. It codes for CAWSGKGGGNTEAFF.

This sequence joins TRBV5-1 and TRBJ2-2; 9 bases are a match to TRBD1. Germline V gene sequence: CDR1 SGHRS, CDR2 YFSETQ. The V gene end was trimmed by 5 bases and the J gene end by 5 bases; junction bases not matched to a gene: 13. The CDR3 consists of 17 residues. The CDR3 nucleotides read TGCGCCAGCAGTCCTTCAACCGGGACAGGGAAAACCGGGGAGCTGTTTTTT. Translating gives CASSPSTGTGKTGELFF. Looking up the rest from reference TRBV5-1 and TRBJ2-2 gives the full variable domain: KAGVTQTPRYLIKTRGQQVTLSCSPISGHRSVSWYQQTPGQGLQFLFEYFSETQRNKGNFPGRFSGRQFSNSRSEMNVSTLELGDSALYLCASSPSTGTGKTGELFFGEGSRLTVL.

This clone was seen once. The chain employs TRBV4-1 and TRBJ2-2, with 8 nucleotides matching TRBD2. The CDR3 consists of 18 residues. The germline V gene has CDR1 MGHRA and CDR2 YSYEKL. J gave up 2 bases and V 6 bases, and 14 bases lay outside the gene matches. CDR3: CASSPRAGDTGNTGELFF. Written as DNA, the CDR3 is TGCGCCAGCAGTCCAAGAGCGGGAGATACAGGAAACACCGGGGAGCTGTTTTTT.

V is TRBV7-2 and J is TRBJ1-2, with 9 bases aligning to TRBD1. Germline-derived CDR1 and CDR2 are SGHTA and FQGNSA. Unmatched junction bases numbered 10, after V lost 1 base and J lost 7 bases. The CDR3 totals 16 residues. Here the CDR3 reads CASSLVPPDRGAGYTF. The CDR3 DNA is TGTGCCAGCAGCTTAGTGCCCCCGGACAGGGGTGCTGGCTACACCTTC.

The rearrangement uses TRBV6-5 and TRBJ1-2; tentative D call: TRBD1 (6 bases). The germline V and J ends were trimmed by 5 bases and 10 bases, with 8 bases remaining between them. Germline CDR1 and CDR2: MNHEY and SVGAGI. The CDR3 loop spans 10 amino acids. CDR3: CASSNRDYTF. CDR3 nucleotide sequence: TGTGCCAGCAGTAACAGGGACTACACCTTC.

V gene TRBV4-1 combines with J gene TRBJ2-7, with 7 bases identical to TRBD1. The germline CDR1 and CDR2 sequences are MGHRA and YSYEKL. Trimming cost V 4 bases and J 2 bases; bases outside gene matches: 14. The CDR3 runs 17 residues. The CDR3 sequence is CASSPEKGTAIPYEQYF. As DNA, the CDR3 is TGCGCCAGCAGCCCTGAAAAGGGGACAGCTATTCCCTACGAGCAGTACTTC.

The rearrangement uses TRBV6-5 and TRBJ2-1; 8 bases map to TRBD1. Germline trimming cut 4 bases from V and 5 bases from J; bases unmatched to any gene: 4. The germline V gene encodes CDR1 MNHEY and CDR2 SVGAGI. The CDR3 has 14 amino acids. CDR3 in amino acids: CASSWTGWDNEQFF. For the CDR3, the DNA is TGTGCCAGCAGTTGGACAGGGTGGGACAATGAGCAGTTCTTC.

The V call is TRBV5-1, the J call TRBJ1-1; D call uncertain. The CDR3 length is 14 residues. Germline loops: CDR1 SGHRS, CDR2 YFSETQ. Trimming pared 2 bases from V and 2 bases from J, leaving 10 bases between. The CDR3 loop is CASSLSRGNTEAFF. The CDR3 DNA reads TGCGCCAGCAGCTTATCCCGCGGTAACACTGAAGCTTTCTTT.

The V gene is TRBV28, the J gene TRBJ1-3; D is uncertain. V gave up 3 bases and J gave up 0 bases, with 6 bases separating them. Germline V gene sequence: CDR1 MDHEN, CDR2 SYDVKM. The CDR3 spans 14 residues. CDR3 amino acids: CASSLGSSGNTIYF. The CDR3 nucleotides are TGTGCCAGCAGTTTGGGGAGCTCTGGAAACACCATATATTTT.

This sequence joins TRBV2 and TRBJ1-2, with D possibly TRBD1 on 5 matching bases. Germline V lookup: CDR1 SNHLY, CDR2 FYNNEI. V gave up 1 base and J gave up 7 bases, with 13 bases separating them. The CDR3 covers 14 residues. DNA for the CDR3: TGTGCCAGCAGTGAAGGCAGGGCGGTGGGTGGCTACACCTTC. It is translated as CASSEGRAVGGYTF.